The source of this T cell receptor beta chain is a study of early T cells in non-severe SARS-CoV-2 infection. A single record per CDR3 protein comes from TCRdb applying MiXCR to the 5' RACE reads. The table includes some 59,000 distinct CDR3 sequences, roughly a tenth detected once. Germline lookup yields CDR1 KGHSH and CDR2 LQKENI. This CDR3 has 11 residues. Trimming shortened V by 8 bases and J by 5 bases, and 9 bases separated the two germline ends. This clonotype was recorded a few times. The J gene is TRBJ2-5, the V gene TRBV18, with D unresolved. The specimen was whole blood. This TCR derives from an adult who was a healthcare worker with PCR-confirmed SARS-CoV-2 infection or an uninfected control (not recorded which). The CDR3 sequence: CASRSAETQYF. Written as DNA, the CDR3 is TGTGCCAGCCGTTCCGCCGAGACCCAGTACTTC.